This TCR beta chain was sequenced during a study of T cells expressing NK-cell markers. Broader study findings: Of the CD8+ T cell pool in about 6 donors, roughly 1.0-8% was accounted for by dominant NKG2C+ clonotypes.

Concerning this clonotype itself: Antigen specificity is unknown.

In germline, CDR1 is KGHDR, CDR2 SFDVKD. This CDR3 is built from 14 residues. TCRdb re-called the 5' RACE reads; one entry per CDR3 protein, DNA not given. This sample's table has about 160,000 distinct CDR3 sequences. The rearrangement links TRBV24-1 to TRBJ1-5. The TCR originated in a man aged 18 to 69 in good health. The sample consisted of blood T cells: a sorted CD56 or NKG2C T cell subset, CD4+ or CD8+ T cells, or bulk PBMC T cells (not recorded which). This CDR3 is CATSSGYSNQPQHF.